Given below is one T cell receptor (beta chain) in context. Original processing notes: Amplification of reference gene primers provided the estimated nucleated cell counts. TCRdb's table, derived via immunoSEQ multiplex PCR, lists solely in-frame clones and lacks some. V, J and clone size reflect that table, while D and trimming were determined from the DNA. This table has around 32,000 clones, approximately 93% appearing once. The data belong to a study of blood T cell repertoires in COVID-19. Study-wide context: Sample material is recorded as cDNA or gDNA derived from T cells, B-cell-depleted T cells, or PBMCs.

This clonotype was sampled from a male donor with active COVID-19. Sample: peripheral blood.

The CDR3 DNA reads TGTGCCACCAGCAACCCGGACCCGAGGGCCCACACCTTC. Its translation is CATSNPDPRAHTF. The rearrangement uses TRBV15 and TRBJ1-2; the D is unclear. Trimming left V 4 bases short and J 12 bases short, with 18 bases between. CDR1 LNHNV and CDR2 YYDKDF come from the germline V gene (reference sequence). CDR3 length: 13 amino acids.